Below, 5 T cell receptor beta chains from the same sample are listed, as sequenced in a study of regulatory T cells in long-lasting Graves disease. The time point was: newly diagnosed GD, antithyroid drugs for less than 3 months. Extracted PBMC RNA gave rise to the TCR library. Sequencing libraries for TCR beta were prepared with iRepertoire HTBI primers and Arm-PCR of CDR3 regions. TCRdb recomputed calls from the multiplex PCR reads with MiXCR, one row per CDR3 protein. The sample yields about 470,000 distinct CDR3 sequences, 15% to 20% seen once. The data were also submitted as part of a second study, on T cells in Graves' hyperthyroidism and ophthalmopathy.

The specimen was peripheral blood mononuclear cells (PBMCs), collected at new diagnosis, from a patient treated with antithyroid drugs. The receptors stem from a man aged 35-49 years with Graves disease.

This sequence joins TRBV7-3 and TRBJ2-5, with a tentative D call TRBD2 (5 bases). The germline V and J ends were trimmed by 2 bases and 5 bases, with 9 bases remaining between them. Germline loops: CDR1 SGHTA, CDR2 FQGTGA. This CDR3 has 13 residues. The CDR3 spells CASSLEQRETQYF. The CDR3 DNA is TGTGCCAGCAGCTTAGAACAGCGGGAGACCCAGTACTTC. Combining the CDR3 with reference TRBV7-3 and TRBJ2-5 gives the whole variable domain GAGVSQTPSNKVTEKGKYVELRCDPISGHTALYWYRQSLGQGPEFLIYFQGTGAADDSGLPNDRFFAVRPEGSVSTLKIQRTERGDSAVYLCASSLEQRETQYFGPGTRLLVL.

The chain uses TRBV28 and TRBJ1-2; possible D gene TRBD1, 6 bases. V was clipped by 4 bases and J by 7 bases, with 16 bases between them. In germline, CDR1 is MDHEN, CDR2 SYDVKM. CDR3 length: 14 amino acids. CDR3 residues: CASSYPTGGAGYTF. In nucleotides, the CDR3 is TGTGCCAGCAGTTACCCAACCGGGGGGGCTGGCTACACCTTC.

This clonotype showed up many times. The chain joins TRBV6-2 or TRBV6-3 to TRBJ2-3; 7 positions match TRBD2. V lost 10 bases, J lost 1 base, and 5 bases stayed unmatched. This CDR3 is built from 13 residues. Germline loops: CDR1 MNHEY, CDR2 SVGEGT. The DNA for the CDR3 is TGTGCCACCCAGCGGGATCGCACAGATACGCAGTATTTT. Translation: CATQRDRTDTQYF.

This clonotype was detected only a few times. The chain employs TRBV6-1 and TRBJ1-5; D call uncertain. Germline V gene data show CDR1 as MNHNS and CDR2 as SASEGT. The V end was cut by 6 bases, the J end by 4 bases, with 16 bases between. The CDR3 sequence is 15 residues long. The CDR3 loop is CASRTAQRINQPQHF. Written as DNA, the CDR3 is TGTGCCAGCAGGACCGCACAGAGAATAAATCAGCCCCAGCATTTT.

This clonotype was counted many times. The CDR3 protein is CATSERDHLQETQYF. In DNA form, the CDR3 reads TGTGCCACCAGTGAACGGGACCACCTCCAAGAGACCCAGTACTTC. V gene TRBV24-1 combines with J gene TRBJ2-5; TRBD1 or TRBD2 may be the D gene (5 bases each). Germline V CDR1 and CDR2: KGHDR, SFDVKD. CDR3 length equals 15 residues. V lost 4 bases, J lost 1 base, and 12 bases lay in between.